One and the same sample provided the 24 T cell receptor beta chains below, sequenced in a study of T cells after yellow fever vaccination. Each CDR3 protein is one row after TCRdb ran MiXCR on the 5' RACE reads. The sample includes about 130,000 distinct CDR3 sequences, approximately 8.4% seen only once; the top ten take about two fifths. The material sequenced was CD8+ T cells sorted from PBMCs, taken on the day of the yellow fever booster vaccination. Every receptor here comes from a man aged 18 to 29 who received the YFV17D yellow fever vaccine.

The genes are TRBV10-3 and TRBJ1-5; no clear D gene. With 6 bases removed from V and 3 bases from J, the gap between germline ends came to 12 bases. Germline V lookup: CDR1 ENHRY, CDR2 SYGVKD. The CDR3 length is 14 residues. The CDR3 is CAISARENNQPQHF. DNA for the CDR3: TGTGCCATCAGCGCACGGGAGAACAATCAGCCCCAGCATTTT.

This clonotype was observed a few times. V is TRBV4-1 and J is TRBJ2-3; D perhaps matches TRBD2 (6 bases). This CDR3 has 14 amino acids. Trimming pared 4 bases from V and 1 base from J, leaving 9 bases between. Germline CDR1 and CDR2: MGHRA and YSYEKL. The DNA of the CDR3 is TGCGCCAGCAGCCGTGCGGGGCGCACAGATACGCAGTATTTT. Protein sequence: CASSRAGRTDTQYF.

This clonotype has only a few counts. The chain is built from TRBV7-6 and TRBJ2-7, with TRBD1 matching over 8 bases. CDR1 is SGHVS, CDR2 FNYEAQ, per germline. V gave up 5 bases and J gave up 5 bases; unmatched junction bases: 11. The CDR3 totals 15 residues. CDR3 region: CASSAPSDRENEQYF. CDR3 sequence (DNA): TGTGCCAGCAGCGCACCCTCGGACAGGGAGAACGAGCAGTACTTC.

The rearrangement uses TRBV14 and TRBJ2-1, with D uncertain. Trimming shortened V by 0 bases and J by 3 bases, and 15 bases separated the two germline ends. Germline V gene sequence: CDR1 SGHDN, CDR2 FVKESK. CDR3 length equals 17 residues. Here the CDR3 DNA reads TGTGCCAGCAGCCAAGATTCCGGTCGGGTAGTCTACAATGAGCAGTTCTTC. Amino acids: CASSQDSGRVVYNEQFF.

This clonotype has only a few counts. Here the CDR3 reads CASSQGDRGWNTEAFF. The CDR3 DNA is TGCGCCAGCAGCCAAGGGGACAGGGGGTGGAACACTGAAGCTTTCTTT. The V and J genes are TRBV4-1 and TRBJ1-1; 11 bases match TRBD1. The CDR3 sequence is 16 residues long. CDR1 MGHRA and CDR2 YSYEKL come from the germline V gene. The junction had 2 bases not matched to a gene; V was cut back by 1 base and J by 1 base.

This clonotype has at least ten counts. The chain combines TRBV7-8 with TRBJ2-2; 10 bases map to TRBD1. Germline-derived CDR1 and CDR2 are SGHVS and FQNEAQ. The ends lost 5 bases at V and 6 bases at J; junction bases unmatched: 6. CDR3 size: 15 residues. The DNA for the CDR3 is TGTGCCAGCAGCCTACGGACAGGGGGGTCCGGGGAGCTGTTTTTT. It translates to CASSLRTGGSGELFF. The whole variable domain, remainder taken from reference TRBV7-8 and TRBJ2-2, is GAGVSQSPRYKVAKRGQDVALRCDPISGHVSLFWYQQALGQGPEFLTYFQNEAQLDKSGLPSDRFFAERPEGSVSTLKIQRTQQEDSAVYLCASSLRTGGSGELFFGEGSRLTVL.

This clonotype occurred a few times. The chain uses TRBV5-4 and TRBJ1-1, with D possibly TRBD1 on 5 matching bases. The germline V and J ends were trimmed by 0 bases and 4 bases, with 16 bases remaining between them. The CDR3 loop spans 16 amino acids. CDR1 and CDR2 (germline): SGHNT, YYREEE (reference sequence). In DNA, the CDR3 is TGTGCCAGCAGCTTGGCTAGGGGTTTAAGGGGCACTGAAGCTTTCTTT. Protein product: CASSLARGLRGTEAFF.

Ten or more counts support this clonotype. This rearrangement joins TRBV7-9 to TRBJ2-7, with no clear D. Germline loops: CDR1 SEHNR, CDR2 FQNEAQ (reference sequence). The V gene lost 5 bases and the J gene lost 0 bases, with 11 bases spanning the gap. The CDR3 sequence is 14 residues long. The CDR3 DNA follows: TGTGCCAGCAGCCCCTGGCTGAGCTCCTACGAGCAGTACTTC. Translating gives CASSPWLSSYEQYF. Combining the CDR3 with reference TRBV7-9 and TRBJ2-7 gives the whole variable domain DTGVSQNPRHKITKRGQNVTFRCDPISEHNRLYWYRQTLGQGPEFLTYFQNEAQLEKSRLLSDRFSAERPKGSFSTLEIQRTEQGDSAMYLCASSPWLSSYEQYFGPGTRLTVT.

The chain couples TRBV7-9 to TRBJ2-1; 12 bases agree with TRBD2. After removal of 5 bases from V and 0 bases from J, the junction contained 23 bases not matched to a gene. The V gene's germline CDR1 is SEHNR and CDR2 FQNEAQ (reference sequence). The CDR3 has 23 residues. CDR3 loop: CASSHTGTGRGTSGRRSYNEQFF. CDR3 DNA: TGTGCCAGCAGCCATACCGGGACAGGGCGGGGGACTAGCGGGCGCCGCTCCTACAATGAGCAGTTCTTC. Based on the CDR3 plus reference TRBV7-9 and TRBJ2-1, the full variable domain is DTGVSQNPRHKITKRGQNVTFRCDPISEHNRLYWYRQTLGQGPEFLTYFQNEAQLEKSRLLSDRFSAERPKGSFSTLEIQRTEQGDSAMYLCASSHTGTGRGTSGRRSYNEQFFGPGTRLTVL.

The genes are TRBV7-3 and TRBJ1-1; D ambiguous. The CDR3 length is 13 residues. V gave up 2 bases and J gave up 4 bases, with 8 bases separating them. CDR1 is SGHTA, CDR2 FQGTGA, per germline. CDR3 protein: CASSLDLGTEAFF. CDR3 DNA sequence: TGTGCCAGCAGCTTAGATTTAGGCACTGAAGCTTTCTTT.

V gene TRBV6-2 or TRBV6-3 combines with J gene TRBJ2-1; TRBD2 agrees at 10 bases. Germline CDR1 and CDR2: MNHEY and SVGEGT. The CDR3 extends over 16 amino acids. The ends lost 4 bases at V and 8 bases at J; junction bases unmatched: 11. This chain's CDR3 is CASSFSLAGDMYEQFF. The CDR3, as DNA: TGTGCCAGCAGTTTTTCCCTAGCGGGGGACATGTATGAGCAGTTCTTC.

This chain uses TRBV6-6 with TRBJ2-7, with 7 positions matching TRBD2. V was clipped by 6 bases and J by 4 bases; unmatched bases: 6. CDR3 length: 13 amino acids. Per germline, CDR1 MNHNY and CDR2 SVGAGI (reference sequence). CDR3 sequence: CASSAGTKYEQYF. The CDR3 DNA follows: TGTGCCAGCAGCGCCGGGACTAAGTACGAGCAGTACTTC.

The rearrangement links TRBV4-1 to TRBJ2-1; D unclear. CDR1 MGHRA and CDR2 YSYEKL come from the germline V gene. Trimming removed 4 bases from V and 15 bases from J, with 31 bases in between. This CDR3 is 17 amino acids long. The CDR3 protein is CASSPRRGLNEVSELFF. The CDR3, as DNA: TGCGCCAGCAGCCCACGAAGAGGTCTCAATGAAGTATCCGAACTGTTCTTC.

This chain uses TRBV9 with TRBJ1-2; the D gene is possibly TRBD1 (5 bases). There are 15 residues in the CDR3. The ends were cut back, 1 base at V and 4 bases at J, with 14 bases in the middle. Germline CDR1 is SGDLS and CDR2 is YYNGEE. CDR3 bases: TGTGCCAGCAGCGTATCAGTCCCGGGACCCTATGGCTACACCTTC. As protein: CASSVSVPGPYGYTF. The whole variable domain, filled in from reference TRBV9 and TRBJ1-2, reads DSGVTQTPKHLITATGQRVTLRCSPRSGDLSVYWYQQSLDQGLQFLIQYYNGEERAKGNILERFSAQQFPDLHSELNLSSLELGDSALYFCASSVSVPGPYGYTFGSGTRLTVV.

This sequence joins TRBV12-3 or TRBV12-4 and TRBJ1-1; D remains ambiguous. V shed 1 base and J shed 0 bases, with 6 bases lying between them. CDR3 length: 14 amino acids. CDR3 region: CASSLVALNTEAFF. The CDR3 DNA sequence: TGTGCCAGCAGTTTAGTAGCTCTGAACACTGAAGCTTTCTTT.

The rearrangement joins TRBV14 to TRBJ2-6, with unresolved D. V gave up 2 bases and J gave up 0 bases, with 8 bases separating them. CDR3 length equals 16 residues. CDR1 SGHDN and CDR2 FVKESK come from the germline V gene. The CDR3 DNA follows: TGTGCCAGCAGCCAATACCCTTACTCTGGGGCCAACGTCCTGACTTTC. Its protein product is CASSQYPYSGANVLTF.

The chain has TRBV6-5 and TRBJ2-7; 8 bases match TRBD1. The V and J ends lost 0 bases and 6 bases, in that order; junction bases with no gene match: 10. Germline V gene data show CDR1 as MNHEY and CDR2 as SVGAGI. There are 16 residues in the CDR3. CDR3 residues: CASSYSRTGLKREQYF. DNA for the CDR3: TGTGCCAGCAGTTACTCCCGGACAGGGTTGAAGCGCGAGCAGTACTTC.

This clonotype appeared a few times. The chain recombines TRBV7-9 with TRBJ2-4; D is possibly TRBD1 (5 bases). The CDR3 is 14 amino acids. The germline V gene has CDR1 SEHNR and CDR2 FQNEAQ (reference sequence). The germline V and J ends were trimmed by 2 bases and 5 bases, with 10 bases remaining between them. CDR3 in amino acids: CASSLLTGQNIQYF. The DNA of the CDR3 is TGTGCCAGCAGCTTACTTACAGGTCAAAACATTCAGTACTTC.

This clonotype was detected only a few times. This chain joins TRBV12-3 or TRBV12-4 and TRBJ2-7, with unresolved D. The CDR3 has 15 residues. V was pared by 3 bases and J by 3 bases, with 15 bases between. CDR3 sequence: CASSLAPMAGYEQYF. CDR3 in DNA: TGTGCCAGCAGTTTGGCCCCTATGGCCGGCTACGAGCAGTACTTC.

This clonotype was detected many times. This chain connects TRBV24-1 to TRBJ2-3, with 9 nucleotides matching TRBD1. The CDR3 contains 16 residues. From germline, CDR1 is KGHDR and CDR2 SFDVKD. J gave up 4 bases and V 4 bases, and 8 bases lay outside the gene matches. CDR3 in DNA: TGTGCCACCAGTGAGGAGACCGGGACAGGGTCAGATACGCAGTATTTT. It specifies CATSEETGTGSDTQYF.

In its sample, this clonotype was seen a few times. The chain links TRBV28 to TRBJ1-2; the D is unclear. Trimming left V 8 bases short and J 2 bases short, with 15 bases between. Germline V lookup: CDR1 MDHEN, CDR2 SYDVKM. The CDR3 length is 14 residues. The CDR3 region has the DNA TGTGCCAGCTCAGGACCAGTCTCAAACTATGGCTACACCTTC. Translation gives CASSGPVSNYGYTF.

As DNA, the CDR3 is TGTGCCAGCAGAGAAGACCCCGGAGAGGGCTCCGGGGAGCTGTTTTTT. Encoded protein: CASREDPGEGSGELFF. The chain joins TRBV12-3 or TRBV12-4 to TRBJ2-2; tentatively, D is TRBD2 (5 bases). The V end was cut by 6 bases, the J end by 6 bases, with 20 bases between. CDR3 length: 16 residues.

CDR3 nucleotides: TGCGCCAGCAGCCAAGTGGGGGGGCTGGAGGGCTATGGCTACACCTTC. It encodes CASSQVGGLEGYGYTF. This chain uses TRBV4-1 with TRBJ1-2, with D perhaps TRBD1 (6 bases). The CDR3 sequence is 16 residues long. Germline values: CDR1 MGHRA, CDR2 YSYEKL. Trimming left V 1 base short and J 4 bases short, with 16 bases between.

The V and J genes are TRBV29-1 and TRBJ2-1, with D unclear. The CDR3 contains 13 residues. V was trimmed by 0 bases and J by 5 bases, leaving 8 bases between them. Germline CDR1 SQVTM, CDR2 ANQGSEA. CDR3 sequence: CSVEEESHNEQFF. CDR3 nucleotide sequence: TGCAGCGTTGAAGAGGAATCCCACAATGAGCAGTTCTTC.